The rows below give T cell receptor beta chains drawn from one sample of a study of sequential checkpoint blockade in melanoma. The method was immunoSEQ multiplex PCR; TCRdb's version includes in-frame clones alone and lacks a portion of them. The repertoire holds roughly 4,000 clones, with roughly 21% as singletons. Sequencing used tumor tissue (inferred from file names), obtained from a patient given nivolumab and ipilimumab in sequence. These receptor sequences come from a human donor with melanoma. Each CDR3 is given with its conserved first and last residue. D genes are given only for firm matches. For some rows the clone size is stated as once, few or many, or as a class when expanded; others skip it.

d_gene,abundance,j_gene,v_gene,CDR3nt,CDR3aa
TRBD1,NA,TRBJ2-2,TRBV6-8,TGTGCCAGCAGTGACAGGGACACCGGGGAGCTGTTTTTT,CASSDRDTGELFF
NA,many,TRBJ1-2,TRBV6-8,TGTGCCAGCAAAGCGGCTTCTGGCTATGGCTACACCTTC,CASKAASGYGYTF
NA,few,TRBJ1-6,TRBV6-8,TGTGCCAGCGCACCGAGAGGTCCGGATAATTCACCCCTCCACTTT,CASAPRGPDNSPLHF
NA,many,TRBJ2-1,TRBV11-3,TGTGCCAGCAGCTTATTTTGGGGGTACAATGAGCAGTTCTTC,CASSLFWGYNEQFF
TRBD2,NA,TRBJ2-1,TRBV28,TGTGCCAGCAGTAGCCCATTACTAGCGGGGGATTCACACAATGAGCAGTTCTTC,CASSSPLLAGDSHNEQFF
NA,medium-sized,TRBJ2-3,TRBV19,TGTGCCAGTAGCTGGACGGTTACAGATACGCAGTATTTT,CASSWTVTDTQYF
NA,medium-sized,TRBJ2-2,TRBV6-8,TGTGCCAGCAGTCAGACAAACACCGGGGAGCTGTTTTTT,CASSQTNTGELFF
NA,few,TRBJ2-3,TRBV30,TGTGCCTGGAGGCCCCGCACTAGCACAGATACGCAGTATTTT,CAWRPRTSTDTQYF
NA,many,TRBJ1-1,TRBV11-3,TGTGCCAGCAGCCAAGCCAAGCCGGGGCCCGAAGCTTTCTTT,CASSQAKPGPEAFF
NA,NA,TRBJ2-3,TRBV6-8,TGTGCCAGCAGTCGAAGAACTTCCACAGATACGCAGTATTTT,CASSRRTSTDTQYF
NA,few,TRBJ1-2,TRBV28,TGTGCCAGCAGTTTATCGGGAGAGGCCTATGGCTACACCTTC,CASSLSGEAYGYTF
NA,few,TRBJ1-1,TRBV6-8,TGTGCCAGCAGTTACTCGACAGGTCCTAAAGGGGCTTTCTTT,CASSYSTGPKGAFF
TRBD1,medium-sized,TRBJ1-5,TRBV6-8,TGTGCCAGCCGGGACAGGGAGAATCAGCCCCAGCATTTT,CASRDRENQPQHF
NA,NA,TRBJ2-2,TRBV5-1,TGCGCCAGCAGCCCCTCAGCGGACACCGGGGAGCTGTTTTTT,CASSPSADTGELFF
TRBD2,many,TRBJ2-3,TRBV11-3,TGTGCCAGCAGGGATCAGCGGGGGAGCACAGATACGCAGTATTTT,CASRDQRGSTDTQYF
NA,NA,TRBJ2-5,TRBV19,TGTGCCAGTAGTCCCCAGGGCAGGACCGCTCAAGAGACCCAGTACTTC,CASSPQGRTAQETQYF
TRBD1,few,TRBJ2-2,TRBV2,TGTGCCAGCAGTGAGGGGGACAGGGCGAACACCGGGGAGCTGTTTTTT,CASSEGDRANTGELFF
TRBD1,few,TRBJ2-2,TRBV30,TGTGCCTGCAGGGGGTCCGGGGAGCTGTTTTTT,CACRGSGELFF
TRBD2,NA,TRBJ2-1,TRBV5-1,TGCGCCAGCAGCTCTTCCGGGACTACCTACAATGAGCAGTTCTTC,CASSSSGTTYNEQFF
NA,NA,TRBJ1-1,TRBV6-8,TGTGCCAGCAGTGAGGTAAGGGACGATGAAGCTTTCTTT,CASSEVRDDEAFF
TRBD1,few,TRBJ1-6,TRBV6-8,TGTGCCAGCAGTTCACGGACAGGGGTAAATTCACCCCTCCACTTT,CASSSRTGVNSPLHF
NA,NA,TRBJ2-3,TRBV28,TGTGCCAGCAGTTCTCCCGGGACCGATAGCACAGATACGCAGTATTTT,CASSSPGTDSTDTQYF
TRBD1,medium-sized,TRBJ1-2,TRBV11-3,TGTGCCAGCAGCATAGTGACAGGGGGGTTTCGCTATGGCTACACCTTC,CASSIVTGGFRYGYTF
NA,large,TRBJ1-1,TRBV6-8,TGTGCCAGCAGTTTTGGGGGCACTGAAGCTTTCTTT,CASSFGGTEAFF
NA,NA,TRBJ2-2,TRBV19,TGTGCCAGTAGTACCACATCAAGGGTGACGGGGGAGCTGTTTTTT,CASSTTSRVTGELFF
NA,NA,TRBJ1-3,TRBV29-1,TGCAGCGTTGGTCTGGGGCACTCTGGAAACACCATATATTTT,CSVGLGHSGNTIYF
NA,medium-sized,TRBJ2-1,TRBV11-3,TGTGCCAGCAGCTTCTCCGGGGGAAGCTCCTACAATGAGCAGTTCTTC,CASSFSGGSSYNEQFF
TRBD2,NA,TRBJ2-3,TRBV19,TGTGCCAGTAGTCCGCTAGCGGGGGGGCTCACAGATACGCAGTATTTT,CASSPLAGGLTDTQYF
NA,medium-sized,TRBJ2-2,TRBV11-3,TGTGCCAGCAGCCGAAACCCGACAGGCACCGGGGAGCTGTTTTTT,CASSRNPTGTGELFF
NA,many,TRBJ1-1,TRBV4-1,TGCGCCAGCAGTCAGAAACCCAGGTTCGCTTTCTTT,CASSQKPRFAFF
NA,few,TRBJ2-1,TRBV5-1,TGCGCCAGCAGCTTGGCCCAACGGGACAATGAGCAGTTCTTC,CASSLAQRDNEQFF
NA,NA,TRBJ1-4,TRBV19,TGTGCCAGTAGTATATCGGTCGTCGGATGGGGGTCTAATGAAAAACTGTTTTTT,CASSISVVGWGSNEKLFF
NA,NA,TRBJ2-2,TRBV9,TGTGCCAGCAGGCCTCCGGGACGGCCTTCGTGGGGGGAGCTGTTTTTT,CASRPPGRPSWGELFF
NA,NA,TRBJ2-3,TRBV4-1,TGCGCCAGCAGCCGGGAGCTCACAGATACGCAGTATTTT,CASSRELTDTQYF
TRBD2,few,TRBJ2-3,TRBV6-8,TGTGCCAGCAGTTACCTCGGGGGGGGTACAGATACGCAGTATTTT,CASSYLGGGTDTQYF
TRBD2,many,TRBJ2-1,TRBV11-3,TGTGCCAGCGGCCCGGGGAAGGGGCGGGGGTACAATGAGCAGTTCTTC,CASGPGKGRGYNEQFF
NA,NA,TRBJ1-1,TRBV5-1,TGCGCCAGCAGTGGGGACACCTTGAACACTGAAGCTTTCTTT,CASSGDTLNTEAFF
TRBD2,NA,TRBJ2-5,TRBV18,TGTGCCAGCTCACCGCTTTCGGGACTAGCGGCCGGGGAGACCCAGTACTTC,CASSPLSGLAAGETQYF
TRBD1,NA,TRBJ1-5,TRBV19,TGTGCCAGTATGGCAGGGGGCGCGGGAAATCAGCCCCAGCATTTT,CASMAGGAGNQPQHF
NA,NA,TRBJ1-5,TRBV28,TGTGCCAGCAGTTTATACAATCAGCCCCAGCATTTT,CASSLYNQPQHF
TRBD1,NA,TRBJ1-5,TRBV15,TGTGCCACCAGCGGCGGGACAGGGGGCCCGTGGGGTAATCAGCCCCAGCATTTT,CATSGGTGGPWGNQPQHF
TRBD2,NA,TRBJ2-7,TRBV18,TGTGCCAGCTCACCAACCGGTGCGGGGGGGGACGAGCAGTACTTC,CASSPTGAGGDEQYF
TRBD2,few,TRBJ2-7,TRBV11-3,TGTGCCAGCAGTTACACTCGGGGGGGTTATGAGCAGTACTTC,CASSYTRGGYEQYF
TRBD2,NA,TRBJ2-1,TRBV19,TGTGCCAGTAGTATACCGACTAGCGGGGGCCAGGTTTTTCGCAATGAGCAGTTCTTC,CASSIPTSGGQVFRNEQFF
NA,NA,TRBJ2-2,TRBV5-1,TGCGCCAGCAGCTTGGATGGGTCACATAACACCGGGGAGCTGTTTTTT,CASSLDGSHNTGELFF
NA,NA,TRBJ2-1,TRBV6-8,TGTGCCAGCAGTTACTCGGGTCCCCAACAATTCGAGCAGTTCTTC,CASSYSGPQQFEQFF
TRBD2,many,TRBJ2-2,TRBV6-8,TGTGCCAGCACCTTACCCCCCTTAGCGGGGGGGCCGGTCGGGGAGCTGTTTTTT,CASTLPPLAGGPVGELFF
TRBD1,NA,TRBJ1-2,TRBV6-8,TGTGCCAGCAGTGTAATCCTAGACAGGGTAGAAGACTATGGCTACACCTTC,CASSVILDRVEDYGYTF
TRBD1,NA,TRBJ2-5,TRBV19,TGTGCCAGTAGTAGGACCGGGACAGGGGCTAACCGGGCGGCGACCCAGTACTTC,CASSRTGTGANRAATQYF
NA,many,TRBJ2-3,TRBV4-1,TGCGCCAGCAGCCAAGATCGGGGTCCCCGCACAGATACGCAGTATTTT,CASSQDRGPRTDTQYF
NA,once,TRBJ1-6,TRBV5-1,TGCGCCAGCAGCTTAGGGGACACCCCTAATTCACCCCTCCACTTT,CASSLGDTPNSPLHF
NA,NA,TRBJ1-1,TRBV29-1,TGCAGCGTAGGACAGATGAACACTGAAGCTTTCTTT,CSVGQMNTEAFF
NA,NA,TRBJ2-1,TRBV29-1,TGCAGCGTTGAATCCCCGGGCAAGTTCAATGAGCAGTTCTTC,CSVESPGKFNEQFF
TRBD2,NA,TRBJ2-1,TRBV29-1,TGCAGCGGTGGTACTAGCGGGGGGTACAATGAGCAGTTCTTC,CSGGTSGGYNEQFF
NA,NA,TRBJ2-2,TRBV6-8,TGTGCCAGCAGTCAGGGGTTTGGCACCGGGGAGCTGTTTTTT,CASSQGFGTGELFF
NA,few,TRBJ1-3,TRBV6-8,TGTGCCAGCAGCCGATATTTCAACTCTGGAAACACCATATATTTT,CASSRYFNSGNTIYF
NA,few,TRBJ1-3,TRBV30,TGTGCCTGGAGTGTAGGCTGGGGAAATTCTGGAAACACCATATATTTT,CAWSVGWGNSGNTIYF
NA,few,TRBJ1-1,TRBV6-8,TGTGCCAGCAGTGAGCGGGACACTACGAACACTGAAGCTTTCTTT,CASSERDTTNTEAFF
NA,NA,TRBJ2-5,TRBV19,TGTGCCAGTAAGAATCAAGGGGCAGCTGGGACCCAGTACTTC,CASKNQGAAGTQYF
NA,NA,TRBJ1-6,TRBV5-1,TGCGCCAGCAGCTTGGAGGCAGGCTCCTATAATTCACCCCTCCACTTT,CASSLEAGSYNSPLHF